The rows below give T cell receptor beta chains drawn from one sample of a study of PD-1 blockade in classical Hodgkin lymphoma. Libraries were prepared by immunoSEQ multiplex PCR; TCRdb keeps only in-frame clonotypes and omits some of them. Counted here are 95,000 to 100,000 clones, roughly 90% occurring once; the ten biggest clones make up approximately 6.3%. The source was peripheral blood mononuclear cells (PBMCs), collected before the second cycle of nivolumab. These receptors came from a human donor with classical Hodgkin lymphoma. The CDR3 runs from the conserved cysteine through the conserved F or W. A D gene is named only where the DNA matches it firmly. Expanded clones get a size class; other rows say once, few or many, or leave the size out.

clone_size j_call v_call d_call cdr3_nt cdr3_aa
- TRBJ2-7 TRBV7-2 TRBD2 TGTGCCAGCAGCCCGACTAGCGGGGACGAGCAGTACTTC CASSPTSGDEQYF
- TRBJ1-6 TRBV19 - TGTGCCAGTAGTATAGCCCTCTTGGGGAATTCACCCCTCCACTTT CASSIALLGNSPLHF
- TRBJ2-7 TRBV16 - TGTGCCAGCAGCCAACCCCCTTGGGCCAGATTCACCAGCTACGAGCAGTACTTC CASSQPPWARFTSYEQYF
once TRBJ2-3 TRBV7-2 - TGTGCCAGCAGCCTTGGCGGGGGCGCAGATACGCAGTATTTT CASSLGGGADTQYF
- TRBJ2-7 TRBV27 TRBD2 TGTGCCAGCAGTTCTGTTGGGCTAGCGGTAACCTACGAGCAGTACTTC CASSSVGLAVTYEQYF
- TRBJ2-5 TRBV10-1 - TGCGCCAGCAGTGAGTCGCGTGGGGCCCACCGCGGGGAGACCCAGTACTTC CASSESRGAHRGETQYF
- TRBJ2-1 TRBV19 TRBD2 TGTGCCAGTAGTATGGGGAGCGGGGGGTACTACAATGAGCAGTTCTTC CASSMGSGGYYNEQFF
once TRBJ1-6 TRBV30 - TGTGCCTGGAGTGCGGGGGCGAATTCACCCCTCCACTTT CAWSAGANSPLHF
few TRBJ1-1 TRBV18 - TGTGCCAGCTCACCACCGGGGAACACTGAAGCTTTCTTT CASSPPGNTEAFF
- TRBJ1-1 TRBV5-1 - TGCGCCAGCAGCTTGCTGGGTGAAGCTTTCTTT CASSLLGEAFF
- TRBJ2-7 TRBV5-1 TRBD2 TGCGCCAGCGGAATTGGATGGCGCGGGGGGGTCGGAGCCAGCGAGCAGTACTTC CASGIGWRGGVGASEQYF
- TRBJ1-2 TRBV5-4 - TGTGCCAGCAGCGCCGGGACTACCAGGGGCACCTTC CASSAGTTRGTF
- TRBJ1-3 TRBV5-1 - TGCGCCAGCAGCGGCGTAGGGGGAAACACCATATATTTT CASSGVGGNTIYF
- TRBJ1-6 TRBV9 - TGTGCCAGCAGCGTCGCCCCCCTGGGAGGGGGATATAATTCACCCCTCCACTTT CASSVAPLGGGYNSPLHF
- TRBJ2-7 TRBV12-5 TRBD1 TGTGCTAGTGGTTCTCAATTGGGACAGGGTGTTCACGAGCAGTACTTC CASGSQLGQGVHEQYF
- TRBJ1-1 TRBV10-3 TRBD1 TGTGCCATCAGTGAGCATACCAGGGGGGAAACTGAAGCTTTCTTT CAISEHTRGETEAFF
- TRBJ2-1 TRBV6-5 TRBD1 TGTGCCAGCAGTTACCGACAGGGTCTCAACAATGAGCAGTTCTTC CASSYRQGLNNEQFF
- TRBJ2-7 TRBV30 - TGTGCCTGGAGTGCCCTGACCTACGAGCAGTACTTC CAWSALTYEQYF
once TRBJ2-7 TRBV7-9 TRBD1 TGTGCCAGCAGCCACCTAGGGGGCCTGAGGGGGGAGCAGTACTTC CASSHLGGLRGEQYF
- TRBJ1-1 TRBV27 TRBD1 TGTGCCAGCAGTTTAAAGGGACGTGGGACAGGGCTAATGACTGAAGCTTTCTTT CASSLKGRGTGLMTEAFF
- TRBJ1-1 TRBV5-1 - TGCGCCAGCAGCTTGGCCGAGGGGGTAGGGACTGAAGCTTTCTTT CASSLAEGVGTEAFF
- TRBJ1-1 TRBV30 TRBD1 TGTGCCTGGAGTACAGAACAGGGGCCCGGTGCTGCCAACACTGAAGCTTTCTTT CAWSTEQGPGAANTEAFF
- TRBJ2-1 TRBV7-3 - TGTGCCAGCAGTCCCTCCCGTTTCTCCCTCTCCTACAATGAGCAGTTCTTC CASSPSRFSLSYNEQFF
- TRBJ1-3 TRBV7-9 - TGTGCCAGCACCTACGCCGCTACTGGAAACACCATATATTTT CASTYAATGNTIYF
- TRBJ2-4 TRBV4-2 TRBD2 TGTGCCAGCAGCCAAGATCACCAAGCGGGGGGCCCTCAGTACTTC CASSQDHQAGGPQYF
- TRBJ1-5 TRBV10-3 - TGTGCCATCAGTGAAAGAGGGACCAATCAGCCCCAGCATTTT CAISERGTNQPQHF
- TRBJ1-4 TRBV19 - TGTGCCAGTAGTATCCTGGGAACTAATGAAAAACTGTTTTTT CASSILGTNEKLFF
- TRBJ1-5 TRBV5-8 - TGTGCCAGCAGCTTTTCCCGAGGAGGGGGTCTTCAGCCCCAGCATTTT CASSFSRGGGLQPQHF
- TRBJ2-3 TRBV2 - TGTGCCAGCGGTAGCGGCACAGATACGCAGTATTTT CASGSGTDTQYF
- TRBJ2-7 TRBV7-2 TRBD2 TGTGCCAGCAGCAAGACGGGATCTAGCGGGGGGGCTTTATACGAGCAGTACTTC CASSKTGSSGGALYEQYF
- TRBJ2-7 TRBV6-5 - TGTGCCACCCTGGAGGGGGGATCCTACGAGCAGTACTTC CATLEGGSYEQYF
- TRBJ1-5 TRBV28 TRBD1 TGTGCCAGCAGTTTATGGTTTAGGGGGCGAAGCAATCAGCCCCAGCATTTT CASSLWFRGRSNQPQHF
once TRBJ1-3 TRBV30 - TGTGCCTGGAGTGGGCAAGCAAACACCATATATTTT CAWSGQANTIYF
- TRBJ1-5 TRBV27 - TGTGCCAGCAGTCCTTCAAATCAGCCCCAGCATTTT CASSPSNQPQHF
- TRBJ1-6 TRBV6-5 TRBD1 TGTGCCAGCAGTTGGGGACAGACAAATTCACCCCTCCACTTT CASSWGQTNSPLHF
- TRBJ1-1 TRBV4-3 - TGCGCCAGCAGCCAAGATATGGTACAGGGAAACGCTGAAGCTTTCTTT CASSQDMVQGNAEAFF
- TRBJ1-5 TRBV2 - TGTGCCAGCAGGGTGGGGGGTTCCAAAGGTCCCCAGCATTTT CASRVGGSKGPQHF
- TRBJ2-1 TRBV27 - TGTGCCAGCACCCTAAGGGGCCCCTACAATGAGCAGTTCTTC CASTLRGPYNEQFF
- TRBJ2-3 TRBV7-6 - TGTGCCAGCGGTCGGGGCACAGATACGCAGTATTTT CASGRGTDTQYF
- TRBJ1-6 TRBV7-2 TRBD1 TGTGCCAGCAGCAGACGGACAGGGTTCGATGGTTCACCCCTCCACTTT CASSRRTGFDGSPLHF
- TRBJ1-2 TRBV12-5 - TGTGCTAGTGGTTTCGACATATCTTTAGGGGGCTACACCTTC CASGFDISLGGYTF
- TRBJ2-3 TRBV4-1 - TGCGCCAGCAGCCTGGGGACAAGCACAGATACGCAGTATTTT CASSLGTSTDTQYF
- TRBJ2-3 TRBV23-1 TRBD2 TGCGCCAGCAGTGGGATAGCGGGGGGGCCAGATACGCAGTATTTT CASSGIAGGPDTQYF
- TRBJ1-5 TRBV30 - TGTGCCTGGAGTGTTGGGGTTCTCGATCAGCCCCAGCATTTT CAWSVGVLDQPQHF
- TRBJ1-3 TRBV5-6 - TGTGCCAGCAGCCCCCCCCTATGGGGGCCTGACAACACCATATATTTT CASSPPLWGPDNTIYF
- TRBJ1-2 TRBV29-1 - TGCAGCGTGGAGGACCGTTACTACTATGGCTACACCTTC CSVEDRYYYGYTF
- TRBJ2-2 TRBV6-5 - TGTGCCAGCAGTTACGGGGGGTCGGGCACCGGGGAGCTGTTTTTT CASSYGGSGTGELFF
- TRBJ1-5 TRBV7-3 - TGTGCCAGCAGCTTAAGGGTTCTGGGTCAGCCCCAGCATTTT CASSLRVLGQPQHF
few TRBJ1-5 TRBV27 - TGTGCCAGCAGCGATATGAGGCAGCCCCAGCATTTT CASSDMRQPQHF
- TRBJ1-2 TRBV6-5 - TGTGCCAGCAGTTACGAGGGAGAGACCTTCTATGGCTACACCTTC CASSYEGETFYGYTF
few TRBJ1-2 TRBV6-6 TRBD1 TGTGCCAGCAGTTACGGGACAGGTCTCGGTAACTATGGCTACACCTTC CASSYGTGLGNYGYTF
- TRBJ2-1 TRBV6-6 - TGTGCCAGCAGTTACTCGTCGATCGGGGCCAATGAGCAGTTCTTC CASSYSSIGANEQFF
once TRBJ1-2 TRBV6-6 TRBD1 TGTGCCAGCAGTCTTAACAGGGGGCCCAACTATGGCTACACCTTC CASSLNRGPNYGYTF
- TRBJ2-4 TRBV7-2 TRBD1 TGTGCCAGCAGATCCGGGACAGGGGGGTTAAACATTCAGTACTTC CASRSGTGGLNIQYF
- TRBJ2-7 TRBV6-1 TRBD1 TGTGCCAGCAGTGAATTTGGGACAGCTTCCTACGAGCAGTACTTC CASSEFGTASYEQYF
few TRBJ1-1 TRBV20-1 - TGCAGTGCGCAATCAGGGTGGGAAGCTTTCTTT CSAQSGWEAFF
- TRBJ2-7 TRBV7-8 TRBD1 TGTGCCAGCAGCCCCAGGGACAGTTCCTACGAGCAGTACTTC CASSPRDSSYEQYF
- TRBJ2-1 TRBV18 TRBD2 TGTGCCAGCTCACTAGCGGGGGGGACAAGCAATGAGCAGTTCTTC CASSLAGGTSNEQFF
few TRBJ1-1 TRBV5-1 - TGCGCCAGCAGCGTGGACATTATGAACACTGAAGCTTTCTTT CASSVDIMNTEAFF
- TRBJ1-1 TRBV14 - TGTGCCAGCAGCCAAGATCGTCTCCAGGGTGCCCGACTCGCTTTCTTT CASSQDRLQGARLAFF